Following are 16 T cell receptor beta chains from one sample sequenced in a study of OX40 agonist ivuxolimab in advanced cancers. Repertoires were generated with immunoSEQ multiplex PCR, while TCRdb's copy carries only in-frame clones and drops some. Of some 60,000 clones listed, 70% to 90% are singletons. Sequenced material: CD4+ or CD8+ T cells sorted from blood, taken in a trial of the OX40 agonist ivuxolimab. The receptors originated from an adult with an advanced solid tumor such as melanoma, head and neck, liver or kidney cancer.

The chain couples TRBV19 to TRBJ1-5; D may be TRBD1 (5 bases). The CDR3 totals 14 residues. Deletions cut 6 bases from V and 2 bases from J, with 11 bases between. Germline V CDR1 and CDR2: LNHDA, SQIVND (reference sequence). Here the CDR3 reads CASRGGIGNQPQHF. CDR3 DNA sequence: TGTGCCAGTAGGGGGGGTATCGGCAATCAGCCCCAGCATTTT.

The chain carries TRBV5-8 and TRBJ2-2, with 7 bases aligning to TRBD1. The germline CDR1 and CDR2 sequences are SGHTS and YDEGEE. The CDR3 contains 16 residues. Trimming at V came to 3 bases and at J to 1 base, leaving 6 bases not matched to a gene. CDR3: CASSSSGTVNTGELFF. The CDR3 DNA sequence: TGTGCCAGCAGCTCGTCCGGGACAGTGAACACCGGGGAGCTGTTTTTT.

A single count supports this clone. V is TRBV7-9 and J is TRBJ1-2, with D unresolved. The CDR3 runs to 15 residues. Per germline, CDR1 SEHNR and CDR2 FQNEAQ (reference sequence). Deletions cut 5 bases from V and 8 bases from J, with 21 bases between. CDR3 DNA: TGTGCCAGCAGCCCCAACTTTCTCTCACAAGGCGGCTACACCTTC. Its translation is CASSPNFLSQGGYTF.

The count of this clone is one. The rearrangement uses TRBV6-1 and TRBJ1-1; TRBD1 might be the D (5 bases). Trimming shortened V by 6 bases and J by 3 bases, and 8 bases separated the two germline ends. The germline gives CDR1 MNHNS, CDR2 SASEGT. The CDR3 consists of 12 residues. CDR3 sequence: CASSRDYTEAFF. In DNA, the CDR3 is TGTGCCAGCAGCAGGGACTACACTGAAGCTTTCTTT.

The CDR3 nucleotides read TGTGCCAGCACTCTCCACGGGGAGCTGTTTTTT. The encoded protein is CASTLHGELFF. This chain connects TRBV2 to TRBJ2-2; D unresolved. Trimming took 7 bases from V and 7 from J, leaving 7 bases between them. CDR3 size: 11 residues. Germline V gives CDR1 SNHLY, CDR2 FYNNEI.

The genes are TRBV6-6 and TRBJ2-7; D remains ambiguous. The V end was cut by 2 bases, the J end by 2 bases, with 10 bases between. The CDR3 consists of 14 residues. Germline V gene data show CDR1 as MNHNY and CDR2 as SVGAGI (reference sequence). DNA for the CDR3: TGTGCCAGCAGTTACCTGAGGCCCCCCTACGAGCAGTACTTC. This gives the protein CASSYLRPPYEQYF.

The chain combines TRBV18 with TRBJ1-1; the D is unclear. Trimming left V 5 bases short and J 10 bases short, with 14 bases between. The CDR3 contains 12 residues. Germline V gene sequence: CDR1 KGHSH, CDR2 LQKENI. The CDR3 here is CASSSISGSAFF. The CDR3 nucleotides read TGTGCCAGCTCATCAATAAGCGGGTCAGCTTTCTTT.

A remark on this clone: The sample carries other DNA sequences with the same CDR3. The rearrangement uses TRBV11-3 and TRBJ1-1; unclear D gene. CDR3 size: 13 residues. CDR1 and CDR2 (germline): SGHNT, YENEEA. Between the trimmed V and J ends, which lost 1 base and 1 base, there was a span of 4 bases. The CDR3 region has the DNA TGTGCCAGCAGCTTAGGAGGGAACACTGAAGCTTTCTTT. It is translated as CASSLGGNTEAFF.

This chain links TRBV19 with TRBJ2-4; 10 bases align to TRBD2. There are 18 residues in the CDR3. The germline V gene has CDR1 LNHDA and CDR2 SQIVND (reference sequence). V was clipped by 2 bases and J by 6 bases; unmatched bases: 13. CDR3: CASSISWAAGGRGNIQYF. The CDR3, as DNA: TGTGCCAGTAGTATATCATGGGCAGCGGGGGGGCGTGGAAACATTCAGTACTTC.

Only one count was recorded for this clone. The rearrangement uses TRBV9 and TRBJ2-2; 8 positions match TRBD1. The CDR3 runs to 17 residues. The germline V gene encodes CDR1 SGDLS and CDR2 YYNGEE. V was pared by 3 bases and J by 1 base, with 8 bases of the junction left unmatched. CDR3 loop: CASSAPRDRRNTGELFF. CDR3 nucleotides: TGTGCCAGCAGCGCCCCCCGGGACAGGAGGAACACCGGGGAGCTGTTTTTT.

V is TRBV28 and J is TRBJ2-6; D is undetermined. This CDR3 contains 16 residues. The V end lost 6 bases, the J end lost 0 bases, and 12 bases lay between the germline ends. Germline V gene lookup returns CDR1 MDHEN and CDR2 SYDVKM. The DNA for the CDR3 is TGTGCCAGCAGAAAACAGTCCCTCTCTGGGGCCAACGTCCTGACTTTC. It encodes CASRKQSLSGANVLTF.

The V and J genes are TRBV6-1 and TRBJ2-7; TRBD1 or TRBD2 may be the D gene (5 bases each). The CDR3 extends over 16 amino acids. V dropped 0 bases and J dropped 6 bases, with 18 bases sitting between them. Germline lookup yields CDR1 MNHNS and CDR2 SASEGT. The CDR3 loop is CASSEALGQGAGEQYF. The DNA of the CDR3 is TGTGCCAGCAGTGAAGCCCTTGGGCAGGGAGCAGGCGAGCAGTACTTC.

V usage is TRBV18 and J usage is TRBJ2-5; TRBD2 aligns across 7 bases. V shed 4 bases and J 2 bases; nucleotides not matched to a gene: 7. Germline loops: CDR1 KGHSH, CDR2 LQKENI. The CDR3 is 15 amino acids. The CDR3 sequence: CASSRMPGLQETQYF. In DNA form, the CDR3 reads TGTGCCAGCTCACGTATGCCGGGACTACAAGAGACCCAGTACTTC.

This clone was recorded only once. The chain is built from TRBV28 and TRBJ1-1, with D unclear. The length of the CDR3 is 11 residues. The germline CDR1 and CDR2 sequences are MDHEN and SYDVKM. V shed 4 bases and J shed 2 bases, with 2 bases lying between them. CDR3 DNA sequence: TGTGCCAGCAGTTCTAACACTGAAGCTTTCTTT. It yields the protein CASSSNTEAFF.

V gene TRBV6-1 combines with J gene TRBJ1-6; possible D gene TRBD1, 6 bases. Looked up from germline, CDR1 is MNHNS and CDR2 is SASEGT. The CDR3 runs to 15 residues. V was pared by 2 bases and J by 9 bases, with 14 bases between. CDR3 loop: CASSESPGAVSPLHF. CDR3 coding DNA: TGTGCCAGCAGTGAAAGTCCGGGGGCGGTTTCACCCCTCCACTTT.

This chain links TRBV2 with TRBJ1-1; D is unclear. The germline V and J ends were trimmed by 2 bases and 7 bases, with 11 bases remaining between them. Germline values: CDR1 SNHLY, CDR2 FYNNEI. This CDR3 has 13 amino acids. The CDR3 bases are TGTGCCAGCAGTGAACTGAGGGCGGGTGAAGCTTTCTTT. Residues: CASSELRAGEAFF.